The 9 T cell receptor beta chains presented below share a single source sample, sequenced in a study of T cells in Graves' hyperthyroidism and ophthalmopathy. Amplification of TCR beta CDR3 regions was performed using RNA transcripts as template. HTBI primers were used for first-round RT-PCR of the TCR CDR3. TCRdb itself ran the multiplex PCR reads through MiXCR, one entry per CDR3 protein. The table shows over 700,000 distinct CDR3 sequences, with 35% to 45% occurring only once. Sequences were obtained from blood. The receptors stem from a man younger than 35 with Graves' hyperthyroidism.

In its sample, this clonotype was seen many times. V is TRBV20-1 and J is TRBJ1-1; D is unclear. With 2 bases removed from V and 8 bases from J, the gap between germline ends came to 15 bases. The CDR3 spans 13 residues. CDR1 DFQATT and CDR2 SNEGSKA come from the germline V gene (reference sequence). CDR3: CSARSGRRIEAFF. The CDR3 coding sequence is TGCAGTGCTAGAAGCGGACGGAGAATCGAAGCTTTCTTT.

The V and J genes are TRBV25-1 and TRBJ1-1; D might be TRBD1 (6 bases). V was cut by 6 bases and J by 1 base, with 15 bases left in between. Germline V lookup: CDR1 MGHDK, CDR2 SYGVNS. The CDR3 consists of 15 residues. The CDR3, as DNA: TGTGCCAGCAGCGTCAGACCACAGGGGAACACTGAAGCTTTCTTT. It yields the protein CASSVRPQGNTEAFF.

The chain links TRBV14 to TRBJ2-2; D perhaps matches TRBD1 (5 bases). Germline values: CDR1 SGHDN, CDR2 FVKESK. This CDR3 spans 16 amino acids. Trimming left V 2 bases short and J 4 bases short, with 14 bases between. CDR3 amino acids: CASSQLMVGVTGELFF. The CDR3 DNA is TGTGCCAGCAGCCAACTGATGGTAGGGGTCACCGGGGAGCTGTTTTTT.

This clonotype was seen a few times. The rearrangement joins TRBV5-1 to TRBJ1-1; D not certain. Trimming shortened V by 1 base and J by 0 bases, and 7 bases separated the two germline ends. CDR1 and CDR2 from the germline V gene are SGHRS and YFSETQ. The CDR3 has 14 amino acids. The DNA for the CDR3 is TGCGCCAGCAGCTTGAGCAAGATGAACACTGAAGCTTTCTTT. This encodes CASSLSKMNTEAFF.

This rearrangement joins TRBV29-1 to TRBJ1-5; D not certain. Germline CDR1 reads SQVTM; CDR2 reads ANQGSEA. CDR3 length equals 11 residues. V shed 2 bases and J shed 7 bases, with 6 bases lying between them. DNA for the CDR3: TGCAGCGTTGAAACAGCACAGCCCCAGCATTTT. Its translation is CSVETAQPQHF.

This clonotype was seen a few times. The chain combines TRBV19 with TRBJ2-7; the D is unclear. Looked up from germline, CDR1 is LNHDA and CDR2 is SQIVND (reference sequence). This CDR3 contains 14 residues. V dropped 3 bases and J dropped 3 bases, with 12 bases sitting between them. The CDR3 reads CASSIGVAIYEQYF. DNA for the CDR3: TGTGCCAGTAGTATTGGGGTCGCAATCTACGAGCAGTACTTC.

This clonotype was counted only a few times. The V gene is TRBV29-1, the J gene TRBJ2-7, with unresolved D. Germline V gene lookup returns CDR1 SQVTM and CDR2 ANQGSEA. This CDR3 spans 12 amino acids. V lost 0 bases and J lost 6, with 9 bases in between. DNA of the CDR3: TGCAGCGTTGAAGATCTCGCAAGCGAGCAGTACTTC. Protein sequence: CSVEDLASEQYF.

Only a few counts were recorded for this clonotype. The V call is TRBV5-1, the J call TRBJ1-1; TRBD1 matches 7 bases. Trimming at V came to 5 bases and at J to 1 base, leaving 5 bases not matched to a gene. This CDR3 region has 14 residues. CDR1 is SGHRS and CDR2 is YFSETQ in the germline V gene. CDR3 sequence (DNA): TGCGCCAGCAGGGACAGGAGGGCGAACACTGAAGCTTTCTTT. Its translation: CASRDRRANTEAFF.

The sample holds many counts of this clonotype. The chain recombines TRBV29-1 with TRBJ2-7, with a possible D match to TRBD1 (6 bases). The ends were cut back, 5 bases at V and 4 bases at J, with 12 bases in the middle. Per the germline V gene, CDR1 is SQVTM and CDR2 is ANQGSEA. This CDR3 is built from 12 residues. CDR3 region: CSVRDTGYEQYF. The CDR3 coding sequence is TGCAGCGTTCGGGACACAGGGTACGAGCAGTACTTC.